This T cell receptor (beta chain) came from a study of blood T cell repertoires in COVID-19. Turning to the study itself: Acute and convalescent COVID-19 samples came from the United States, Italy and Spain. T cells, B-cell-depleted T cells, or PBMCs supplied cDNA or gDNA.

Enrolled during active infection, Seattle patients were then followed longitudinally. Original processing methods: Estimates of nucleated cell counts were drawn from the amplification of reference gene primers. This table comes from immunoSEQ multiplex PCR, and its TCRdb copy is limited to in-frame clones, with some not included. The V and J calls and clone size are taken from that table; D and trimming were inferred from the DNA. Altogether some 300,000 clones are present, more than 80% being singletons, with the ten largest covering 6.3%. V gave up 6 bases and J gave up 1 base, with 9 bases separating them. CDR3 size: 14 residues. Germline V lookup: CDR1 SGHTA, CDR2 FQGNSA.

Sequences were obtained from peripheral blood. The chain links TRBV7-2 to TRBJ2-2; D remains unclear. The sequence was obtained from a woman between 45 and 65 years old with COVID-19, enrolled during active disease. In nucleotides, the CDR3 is TGTGCCAGCAGGTCCCTATGGAACACCGGGGAGCTGTTTTTT. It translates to CASRSLWNTGELFF.